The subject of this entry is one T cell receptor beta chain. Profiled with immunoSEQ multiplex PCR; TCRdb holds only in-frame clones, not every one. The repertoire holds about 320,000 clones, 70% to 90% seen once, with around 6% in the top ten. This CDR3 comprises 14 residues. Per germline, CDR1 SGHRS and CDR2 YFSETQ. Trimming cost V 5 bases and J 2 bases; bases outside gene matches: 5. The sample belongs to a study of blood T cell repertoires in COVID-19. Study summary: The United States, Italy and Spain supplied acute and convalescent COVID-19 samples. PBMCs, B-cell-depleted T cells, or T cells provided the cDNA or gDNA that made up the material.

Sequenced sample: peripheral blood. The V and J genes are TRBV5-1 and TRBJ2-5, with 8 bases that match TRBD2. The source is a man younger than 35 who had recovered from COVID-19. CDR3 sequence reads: CASRLAGSQETQYF. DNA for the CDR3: TGCGCCAGCAGGTTAGCGGGGTCACAAGAGACCCAGTACTTC.